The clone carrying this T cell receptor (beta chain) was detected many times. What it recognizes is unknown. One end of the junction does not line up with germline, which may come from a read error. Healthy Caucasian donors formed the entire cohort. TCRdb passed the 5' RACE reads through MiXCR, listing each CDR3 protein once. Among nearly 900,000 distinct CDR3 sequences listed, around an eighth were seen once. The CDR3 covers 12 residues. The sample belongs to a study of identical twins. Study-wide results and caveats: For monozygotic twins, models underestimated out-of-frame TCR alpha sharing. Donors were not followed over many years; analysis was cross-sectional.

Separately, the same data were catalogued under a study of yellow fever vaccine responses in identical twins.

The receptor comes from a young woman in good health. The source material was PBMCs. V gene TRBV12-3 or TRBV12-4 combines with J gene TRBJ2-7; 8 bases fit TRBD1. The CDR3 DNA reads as TGTGCCAGCAGTTTATCCGACAGGGGTCGCAACTTC. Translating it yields CASSLSDRGRNF.